This T cell receptor (beta chain) was retrieved from a study of identical twins. TCRdb reprocessed the 5' RACE reads via MiXCR and lists one record per CDR3 protein. The table has 690,000 or so distinct CDR3 sequences, about 9.4% seen once; the top ten hold 0.98%. The same sample was also used in a study of yellow fever vaccine responses in identical twins. That source notes: Convergence reportedly seemed to mark part of the twins' vaccine T cell response, with personalization marking the rest.

This clonotype was obtained from a woman between 18 and 30 years old in good health. The sequenced material came from PBMCs.

The chain's CDR3 is CSAAGTFHSGANVLTF. The CDR3 region has the DNA TGCAGCGCGGCCGGGACTTTCCACTCTGGGGCCAACGTCCTGACTTTC. This chain joins TRBV29-1 and TRBJ2-6; possibly TRBD2 for D (6 bases). CDR1 is SQVTM, CDR2 ANQGSEA, per germline. This CDR3 spans 16 amino acids. Trimming removed 7 bases at V and 0 bases at J, with 16 bases between. The variable domain in full, completed from reference TRBV29-1 and TRBJ2-6, reads SAVISQKPSRDICQRGTSLTIQCQVDSQVTMMFWYRQQPGQSLTLIATANQGSEATYESGFVIDKFPISRPNLTFSTLTVSNMSPEDSSIYLCSAAGTFHSGANVLTFGAGSRLTVL.